This entry lists 14 T cell receptor beta chains sequenced from one sample in a study of STAT3 mutations in large granular lymphocyte leukemia (dated by TCRdb to between 2018 and 2021). The investigation overall reported the following: At least one immunodominant TCRbeta clonotype was present in every T-LGLL patient, and multiple immunodominant subclonotypes appeared in about half of the T-LGLL patients.

For these TCRs, the target antigens are not known. Libraries were built with the immunoSEQ multiplex PCR assay. TCRdb took over this immuneACCESS table, retaining in-frame rearrangements with V and J assigned. Such tables are incomplete; in checked studies, under half of the missing clones stem from an unresolved V gene, and the remainder is unexplained. This sample comprises more than 15,000 clones, around 92% of them detected only once. About 45% of the sample lies in the top ten. The sample comprised peripheral blood mononuclear cells. These receptors originate from a man aged 60 to 69 with T-cell large granular lymphocyte leukemia. Some clones in this sample may be carry-over from other donors' samples. The age is the age at diagnosis.

In its sample, this clone was seen once. The chain joins TRBV29-1 to TRBJ2-7; perhaps TRBD1 as D (6 bases). From germline, CDR1 is SQVTM and CDR2 ANQGSEA. CDR3 length: 14 amino acids. Trimming shortened V by 6 bases and J by 6 bases, and 21 bases separated the two germline ends. This CDR3 reads CSVSTGSQFSEQYF. CDR3 DNA sequence: TGCAGCGTCTCTACAGGGTCGCAATTCTCCGAGCAGTACTTC.

V is TRBV5-1 and J is TRBJ1-1; D is possibly TRBD1 (5 bases). V was pared by 4 bases and J by 3 bases, with 13 bases between. Germline CDR1 SGHRS, CDR2 YFSETQ. The CDR3 has 14 residues. CDR3 DNA sequence: TGCGCCAGCAGCCCGGGGACGGCACACACTGAAGCTTTCTTT. Translation: CASSPGTAHTEAFF. The entire variable domain, with the rest obtained from reference TRBV5-1 and TRBJ1-1, is as follows: KAGVTQTPRYLIKTRGQQVTLSCSPISGHRSVSWYQQTPGQGLQFLFEYFSETQRNKGNFPGRFSGRQFSNSRSEMNVSTLELGDSALYLCASSPGTAHTEAFFGQGTRLTVV.

The chain employs TRBV7-2 and TRBJ2-7; 15 bases match TRBD2. The V and J ends lost 2 bases and 0 bases, in that order; junction bases with no gene match: 8. The germline V gene encodes CDR1 SGHTA and CDR2 FQGNSA. The CDR3 loop spans 19 amino acids. CDR3 sequence: CASSLLGTSGRKGSYEQYF. As DNA, the CDR3 is TGTGCCAGCAGCTTATTAGGGACTAGCGGGAGGAAGGGCTCCTACGAGCAGTACTTC.

V usage is TRBV10-2 and J usage is TRBJ2-7; D unresolved. Germline V gene data show CDR1 as WSHSY and CDR2 as SAAADI. Trimming cost V 4 bases and J 5 bases, with 9 bases left between them. The CDR3 is 12 amino acids. CDR3 coding DNA: TGCGCCAGCAGTGGAACCCTGGACGAGCAGTACTTC. Translating it yields CASSGTLDEQYF.

The genes are TRBV6-1 and TRBJ1-6, with D uncertain. This CDR3 region has 14 residues. Germline CDR1 MNHNS, CDR2 SASEGT. With 11 bases removed from V and 7 bases from J, the gap between germline ends came to 18 bases. CDR3 region: CAVRGLGGNSPLHF. The CDR3 DNA reads as TGTGCCGTCAGAGGTCTCGGCGGAAATTCACCCCTCCACTTT.

This sequence joins TRBV27 and TRBJ2-7; 10 bases match TRBD2. With 3 bases clipped from V and 7 bases from J, the junction kept 6 bases outside the gene matches. Germline-derived CDR1 and CDR2 are MNHEY and SMNVEV (reference sequence). The CDR3 totals 14 residues. In DNA, the CDR3 is TGTGCCAGCAGTTTTAGCGGGAGGAACGGGGAGCAGTACTTC. Translated: CASSFSGRNGEQYF.

This chain joins TRBV10-3 and TRBJ2-3; 10 bases align to TRBD1. Germline V gene data show CDR1 as ENHRY and CDR2 as SYGVKD. The CDR3 covers 16 residues. V shed 0 bases, J shed 3 bases, and the junction held 3 bases outside the gene matches. The CDR3 sequence is CAISESWTGGTDTQYF. The CDR3 DNA sequence: TGTGCCATCAGTGAGTCATGGACAGGGGGTACAGATACGCAGTATTTT.

The chain has TRBV10-3 and TRBJ2-2; 11 bases agree with TRBD2. Trimming removed 10 bases from V and 5 bases from J; junction bases left unmatched: 9. CDR1 is ENHRY, CDR2 SYGVKD, per germline. CDR3 length: 15 amino acids. In nucleotides, the CDR3 is TGTGCCACCTTGACTAGCGGGGATAGAACCGGGGAGCTGTTTTTT. Translation gives CATLTSGDRTGELFF.

The chain recombines TRBV6-5 with TRBJ2-5; 7 bases fit TRBD2. The ends lost 8 bases at V and 5 bases at J; junction bases unmatched: 14. CDR1 and CDR2 (germline): MNHEY, SVGAGI. This CDR3 comprises 15 residues. The CDR3 bases are TGTGCCAGCCGCACCTCGGGGGGATTGTGGGAGACCCAGTACTTC. Translated, it gives CASRTSGGLWETQYF.

V usage is TRBV5-4 and J usage is TRBJ2-7; the match to TRBD1 covers 7 bases. The V gene end was trimmed by 7 bases and the J gene end by 4 bases; junction bases not matched to a gene: 5. This CDR3 is built from 12 residues. Per the germline V gene, CDR1 is SGHNT and CDR2 is YYREEE (reference sequence). This CDR3 is CASGQDRYEQYF. CDR3 sequence (DNA): TGTGCCAGCGGACAGGACCGTTACGAGCAGTACTTC.

The genes are TRBV30 and TRBJ2-7; 11 bases agree with TRBD1. The V gene end was trimmed by 4 bases and the J gene end by 6 bases; junction bases not matched to a gene: 11. The CDR3 has 15 amino acids. Germline V gives CDR1 GTSNPN, CDR2 SVGIG (reference sequence). This CDR3 is CAWNRGTGGEGEQYF. CDR3 nucleotides: TGTGCCTGGAACCGAGGGACAGGGGGAGAGGGCGAGCAGTACTTC.

The chain couples TRBV11-2 to TRBJ2-3; D is ambiguous. The CDR3 is made up of 13 amino acids. With 4 bases removed from V and 3 bases from J, the gap between germline ends came to 8 bases. Germline CDR1 reads SGHAT; CDR2 reads FQNNGV. CDR3 protein: CASSSALTDTQYF. The CDR3 DNA is TGTGCCAGCAGCTCGGCACTGACAGATACGCAGTATTTT. Combining the CDR3 with reference TRBV11-2 and TRBJ2-3 gives the whole variable domain EAGVAQSPRYKIIEKRQSVAFWCNPISGHATLYWYQQILGQGPKLLIQFQNNGVVDDSQLPKDRFSAERLKGVDSTLKIQPAKLEDSAVYLCASSSALTDTQYFGPGTRLTVL.

The chain is built from TRBV9 and TRBJ2-2; TRBD2 matches at 7 bases. The CDR3 is 17 residues long. Germline CDR1 SGDLS, CDR2 YYNGEE. V gave up 3 bases and J gave up 6 bases; unmatched junction bases: 14. CDR3 region: CASSADDGGIRSGELFF. The CDR3 DNA sequence: TGTGCCAGCAGCGCCGACGACGGGGGGATTAGGTCCGGGGAGCTGTTTTTT. Full variable domain (outside the CDR3, taken from reference TRBV9 and TRBJ2-2): DSGVTQTPKHLITATGQRVTLRCSPRSGDLSVYWYQQSLDQGLQFLIQYYNGEERAKGNILERFSAQQFPDLHSELNLSSLELGDSALYFCASSADDGGIRSGELFFGEGSRLTVL.

The CDR3 loop is CASSLDTVTDTQYF. The CDR3 nucleotides are TGCGCCAGCAGCCTTGACACCGTCACAGATACGCAGTATTTT. The V gene is TRBV5-1, the J gene TRBJ2-3; no clear D gene. Trimming stripped 4 bases from V and 2 bases from J, with 11 bases between. This CDR3 is built from 14 residues. CDR1 is SGHRS, CDR2 YFSETQ, per germline.